These T cell receptor beta chains were read from a single sample in a study of cytomegalovirus exposure and HLA in healthy donors. Data came from immunoSEQ multiplex PCR; TCRdb stores just in-frame clones and leaves some out. The profile shows 85,000 to 100,000 clones, approximately 80% of them singletons. The sample was PBMCs. These receptors were taken from a man aged 35-49 years in good health and CMV-seronegative. CDR3s include the opening cysteine and the closing phenylalanine or tryptophan. The D gene is left open where the match is weak. The listing skips clone size in some rows; elsewhere it reads once, few, many or a size class.

.	TRBJ2-2	TRBV14	.	CASSLKAVAGTNTGELFF	TGTGCCAGCAGCCTTAAGGCGGTCGCGGGAACGAACACCGGGGAGCTGTTTTTT
.	TRBJ1-5	TRBV5-1	.	CASSLDSMNQPQHF	TGCGCCAGCAGTCTGGACAGCATGAATCAGCCCCAGCATTTT
TRBD1	TRBJ2-7	TRBV12-5	.	CARMDRDYEQYF	TGTGCTAGGATGGACAGGGACTACGAGCAGTACTTC
.	TRBJ2-1	TRBV2	.	CASSERGYNEQFF	TGTGCCAGCAGTGAAAGGGGCTACAATGAGCAGTTCTTC
.	TRBJ1-3	TRBV6-6	.	CASSYDSISGNTIYF	TGTGCCAGCAGTTACGACTCGATCTCTGGAAACACCATATATTTT
.	TRBJ2-7	TRBV7-2	.	CASSFYGEQYF	TGTGCCAGCAGCTTCTACGGCGAGCAGTACTTC
TRBD1	TRBJ1-4	TRBV5-4	.	CASSLTQGAGEKLFF	TGTGCCAGCAGCTTGACACAGGGGGCGGGTGAAAAACTGTTTTTT
TRBD1	TRBJ1-4	TRBV6-5	once	CASSTGRGREKLFF	TGTGCCAGCAGTACGGGTAGGGGGCGTGAAAAACTGTTTTTT
TRBD1	TRBJ2-3	TRBV29-1	.	CSVEGLDRGLTDTQYF	TGCAGCGTTGAAGGGCTCGACAGGGGCCTGACAGATACGCAGTATTTT
TRBD1	TRBJ2-7	TRBV2	.	CASMTDRGHDEQYF	TGTGCCAGCATGACGGACAGGGGGCACGACGAGCAGTACTTC
.	TRBJ2-2	TRBV15	.	CATSETRFDTGELFF	TGTGCCACCAGCGAGACTAGGTTTGATACCGGGGAGCTGTTTTTT
TRBD2	TRBJ2-5	TRBV5-3	.	CARSVCLGLAGEWETQYF	TGTGCCAGAAGCGTATGTCTGGGACTAGCGGGAGAGTGGGAGACCCAGTACTTC
.	TRBJ1-2	TRBV23-1	.	CASSKGRTRGEGYTF	TGCGCCAGCAGCAAAGGGAGGACAAGGGGAGAGGGCTACACCTTC
TRBD1	TRBJ1-6	TRBV30	.	CAWRGQGNSPLHF	TGTGCCTGGAGGGGACAGGGAAACTCACCCCTCCACTTT
.	TRBJ2-1	TRBV11-1	.	CASSLYTGGLGEQFF	TGTGCCAGCAGCTTATATACGGGGGGCCTGGGGGAGCAGTTCTTC
.	TRBJ2-7	TRBV29-1	.	CSVERDSYEQYF	TGCAGCGTTGAAAGAGATTCCTACGAGCAGTACTTC
.	TRBJ1-2	TRBV5-1	.	CASSLSTVYGYTF	TGCGCCAGCAGCTTGTCTACGGTCTATGGCTACACCTTC
TRBD1	TRBJ2-7	TRBV5-4	.	CASSRSGGRDIYEQYF	TGTGCCAGCAGCAGGTCAGGGGGCAGGGATATCTACGAGCAGTACTTC
TRBD1	TRBJ1-2	TRBV6-1	few	CASSVPDRGPPTF	TGTGCCAGCAGTGTACCGGACAGGGGGCCCCCAACCTTC
.	TRBJ2-6	TRBV7-9	.	CASSLTQGGGANVLTF	TGTGCCAGCAGCTTAACCCAGGGTGGAGGGGCCAACGTCCTGACTTTC
.	TRBJ2-7	TRBV7-2	.	CASSRTYTYEQYF	TGTGCCAGCAGCCGGACATATACCTACGAGCAGTACTTC
.	TRBJ2-1	TRBV10-2	.	CASSSGNEQFF	TGCGCCAGCAGTTCAGGGAATGAGCAGTTCTTC
.	TRBJ2-2	TRBV20-1	.	CSASGTGELFF	TGCAGTGCTTCAGGAACCGGGGAGCTGTTTTTT
TRBD1	TRBJ2-4	TRBV30	once	CACTGTGGRNIQYF	TGTGCCTGCACCGGGACAGGGGGTAGAAACATTCAGTACTTC
.	TRBJ2-2	TRBV9	.	CASSVVEETNTGELFF	TGTGCCAGCAGCGTAGTTGAGGAGACGAACACCGGGGAGCTGTTTTTT
TRBD1	TRBJ1-5	TRBV27	.	CASSPRTGFQQPQHF	TGTGCCAGCAGTCCACGGACAGGGTTTCAACAGCCCCAGCATTTT
.	TRBJ2-7	TRBV10-3	.	CAISEIGDSEQYF	TGTGCCATCAGTGAGATTGGTGACAGCGAGCAGTACTTC